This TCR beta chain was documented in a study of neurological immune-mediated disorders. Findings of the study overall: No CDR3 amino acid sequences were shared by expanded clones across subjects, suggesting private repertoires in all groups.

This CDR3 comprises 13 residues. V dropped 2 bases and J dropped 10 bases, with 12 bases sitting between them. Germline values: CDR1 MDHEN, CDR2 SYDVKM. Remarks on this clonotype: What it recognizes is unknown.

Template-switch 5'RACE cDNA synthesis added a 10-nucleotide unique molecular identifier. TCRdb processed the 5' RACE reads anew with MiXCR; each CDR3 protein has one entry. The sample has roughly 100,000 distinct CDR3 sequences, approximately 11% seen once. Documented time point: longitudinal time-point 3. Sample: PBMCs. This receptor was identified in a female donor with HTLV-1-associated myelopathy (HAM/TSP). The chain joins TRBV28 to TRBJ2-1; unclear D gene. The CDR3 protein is CASSLRSPKEQFF. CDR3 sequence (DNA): TGTGCCAGCAGTTTACGATCCCCCAAAGAGCAGTTCTTC.